Following are 22 T cell receptor beta chains from one sample sequenced in a study of Ad26.COV2.S vaccination and SARS-CoV-2 variants. Specified treatment: some 20 received Ad26.COV2.S at low or high dose, single or two shots; about 5 received placebo; per-sample allocation not given. Specimens were obtained on day 63 following the first vaccine or placebo injection. Sequencing was performed with immunoSEQ multiplex PCR; in TCRdb, only in-frame clones are kept and a portion is missing. Of hundreds of thousands of clones in the sample, roughly 90% were seen once. This sample comprised peripheral blood, obtained in a trial of Ad26.COV2.S vaccine versus placebo. The receptors here all came from a person aged 18 to 65 who received the Ad26.COV2.S COVID-19 vaccine or a placebo.

The chain has TRBV18 and TRBJ2-5; TRBD1 is a possible D gene (5 bases). In germline, CDR1 is KGHSH, CDR2 LQKENI. This CDR3 is 13 amino acids long. Trimming removed 5 bases at V and 1 base at J, with 8 bases between. The CDR3 region has the DNA TGTGCCAGCTCAAGCGACAGCCAAGAGACCCAGTACTTC. Translated, it gives CASSSDSQETQYF.

The chain is built from TRBV9 and TRBJ2-2; TRBD1 matches 7 bases. The CDR3 totals 14 residues. V was clipped by 3 bases and J by 4 bases; unmatched bases: 3. Germline values: CDR1 SGDLS, CDR2 YYNGEE. In nucleotides, the CDR3 is TGTGCCAGCAGCGCCCGACAGGGCACCGGGGAGCTGTTTTTT. Translated, it gives CASSARQGTGELFF. Combining the CDR3 with reference TRBV9 and TRBJ2-2 gives the whole variable domain DSGVTQTPKHLITATGQRVTLRCSPRSGDLSVYWYQQSLDQGLQFLIQYYNGEERAKGNILERFSAQQFPDLHSELNLSSLELGDSALYFCASSARQGTGELFFGEGSRLTVL.

The chain recombines TRBV5-1 with TRBJ2-7; 10 nucleotides align to TRBD2. Germline V CDR1 and CDR2: SGHRS, YFSETQ. CDR3 length: 14 amino acids. The V and J ends lost 2 bases and 7 bases, in that order; junction bases with no gene match: 6. In DNA form, the CDR3 reads TGCGCCAGCAGCTTTATAGCGGGAGGTCGGGAGCAGTACTTC. This encodes CASSFIAGGREQYF.

V usage is TRBV30 and J usage is TRBJ1-4; weak D call: TRBD1 (5 bases). CDR3 length: 17 residues. V gave up 5 bases and J gave up 0 bases, with 19 bases separating them. CDR1 is GTSNPN, CDR2 SVGIG, per germline (reference sequence). CDR3 nucleotide sequence: TGTGCCTGGGAAAGGACAACATTAGGGTCAACTAATGAAAAACTGTTTTTT. Translating it yields CAWERTTLGSTNEKLFF.

This clone appeared a few times. The chain carries TRBV10-1 and TRBJ2-5, with 11 positions matching TRBD2. CDR3 length: 17 amino acids. Germline CDR1 WNHNN, CDR2 SYGVQD (reference sequence). The V gene end was trimmed by 10 bases and the J gene end by 0 bases; junction bases not matched to a gene: 13. In DNA form, the CDR3 reads TGCGCCACCGCCAGTCCGGGACTAGCGGACAACCAAGAGACCCAGTACTTC. Amino acids: CATASPGLADNQETQYF.

V is TRBV19 and J is TRBJ2-2; unclear D gene. Germline V gene data show CDR1 as LNHDA and CDR2 as SQIVND (reference sequence). Trimming shortened V by 1 base and J by 4 bases, and 7 bases separated the two germline ends. The CDR3 is 14 amino acids. This CDR3 is CASSIGERTGELFF. In DNA, the CDR3 is TGTGCCAGTAGTATAGGGGAACGCACCGGGGAGCTGTTTTTT. The full variable domain, completed using reference TRBV19 and TRBJ2-2, is DGGITQSPKYLFRKEGQNVTLSCEQNLNHDAMYWYRQDPGQGLRLIYYSQIVNDFQKGDIAEGYSVSREKKESFPLTVTSAQKNPTAFYLCASSIGERTGELFFGEGSRLTVL.

V and J are TRBV19 and TRBJ1-2; 7 bases agree with TRBD1. Germline V gene sequence: CDR1 LNHDA, CDR2 SQIVND (reference sequence). V dropped 6 bases and J dropped 0; count of bases not matched to a gene: 7. The CDR3 is 15 residues long. The CDR3 protein is CASSGTVPANYGYTF. The DNA for the CDR3 is TGTGCCAGTAGCGGGACAGTCCCAGCTAACTATGGCTACACCTTC.

In its sample, this clone was seen a few times. The V and J genes are TRBV19 and TRBJ2-7; 10 bases agree with TRBD1. Germline V lookup: CDR1 LNHDA, CDR2 SQIVND (reference sequence). This CDR3 spans 14 amino acids. The junction had 3 bases not matched to a gene; V was cut back by 3 bases and J by 4 bases. CDR3 region: CASSMGQGIYEQYF. The DNA of the CDR3 is TGTGCCAGTAGTATGGGACAGGGGATTTACGAGCAGTACTTC. Full variable domain (remainder filled in from reference TRBV19 and TRBJ2-7): DGGITQSPKYLFRKEGQNVTLSCEQNLNHDAMYWYRQDPGQGLRLIYYSQIVNDFQKGDIAEGYSVSREKKESFPLTVTSAQKNPTAFYLCASSMGQGIYEQYFGPGTRLTVT.

The gene calls are TRBV12-3 or TRBV12-4 and TRBJ1-2; D unclear. Trimming cost V 5 bases and J 4 bases, with 8 bases left between them. The CDR3 is made up of 12 amino acids. The CDR3 here is CASSPRTYGYTF. The CDR3 DNA reads as TGTGCCAGCAGTCCAAGGACCTATGGCTACACCTTC.

The rearrangement uses TRBV5-1 and TRBJ2-5, with 9 bases identical to TRBD2. Germline V gene lookup returns CDR1 SGHRS and CDR2 YFSETQ. The CDR3 is made up of 15 amino acids. Trimming cost V 3 bases and J 2 bases; bases outside gene matches: 5. This chain's CDR3 is CASSSTSGPQETQYF. The CDR3 DNA reads as TGCGCCAGCAGCTCAACTAGCGGGCCACAAGAGACCCAGTACTTC.

This clone was seen only a few times. This chain joins TRBV3-1 (or the pseudogene TRBV3-2) and TRBJ1-1; no reliable D call. The germline CDR1 and CDR2 sequences are LGHDT and YNNKEL (reference sequence). The CDR3 is 13 amino acids. Between the trimmed V and J ends, which lost 1 base and 1 base, there was a span of 4 bases. The CDR3 protein is CASSQARNTEAFF. For the CDR3, the DNA is TGTGCCAGCAGCCAAGCCAGGAACACTGAAGCTTTCTTT.

To note about this clone: The sample carries other DNA sequences with the same CDR3. The chain recombines TRBV24-1 with TRBJ2-5, with a weak D call TRBD2 (5 bases). The CDR3 sequence is 14 residues long. The V gene lost 2 bases and the J gene lost 2 bases, with 8 bases spanning the gap. CDR1 and CDR2 (germline): KGHDR, SFDVKD. As DNA, the CDR3 is TGTGCCACCAGTGATTCTACGGGGCAAGAGACCCAGTACTTC. Its protein product is CATSDSTGQETQYF.

The V gene is TRBV27, the J gene TRBJ2-5, with 8 bases matching TRBD2. The CDR3 loop spans 16 amino acids. With V trimmed by 3 bases and J by 1 base, 7 bases remained unmatched. Germline V gene sequence: CDR1 MNHEY, CDR2 SMNVEV (reference sequence). The chain's CDR3 is CASSFFGGGTQETQYF. The CDR3 nucleotides are TGTGCCAGCAGTTTCTTTGGCGGGGGGACCCAAGAGACCCAGTACTTC.

The chain uses TRBV4-3 and TRBJ2-5; D is perhaps TRBD2 (5 bases). The CDR3 runs to 15 residues. Deletions cut 4 bases from V and 4 bases from J, with 16 bases between. The germline gives CDR1 LGHNA, CDR2 YSLEER. CDR3 sequence: CASSLDGDRGETQYF. The DNA for the CDR3 is TGCGCCAGCAGCCTCGACGGTGATCGGGGAGAGACCCAGTACTTC.

The genes are TRBV7-8 and TRBJ1-1; 8 nucleotides line up with TRBD1. Losses at the gene ends were 2 bases for V and 3 bases for J; bases not matched to a gene: 5. CDR1 is SGHVS, CDR2 FQNEAQ, per germline. This CDR3 comprises 15 residues. Written as DNA, the CDR3 is TGTGCCAGCAGCTTACAGGGGGCGATGGACACTGAAGCTTTCTTT. Amino acids: CASSLQGAMDTEAFF. Full variable domain (outside the CDR3, taken from reference TRBV7-8 and TRBJ1-1): GAGVSQSPRYKVAKRGQDVALRCDPISGHVSLFWYQQALGQGPEFLTYFQNEAQLDKSGLPSDRFFAERPEGSVSTLKIQRTQQEDSAVYLCASSLQGAMDTEAFFGQGTRLTVV.

The chain combines TRBV18 with TRBJ1-5; tentatively, D is TRBD1 (6 bases). V was shortened by 4 bases and J by 2 bases, with 18 bases between the two germline ends. The CDR3 consists of 17 residues. The germline gives CDR1 KGHSH, CDR2 LQKENI. The CDR3 here is CASSLQEGGKGNQPQHF. The CDR3, as DNA: TGTGCCAGCTCACTGCAGGAGGGGGGTAAAGGCAATCAGCCCCAGCATTTT.

This clone was found once. V gene TRBV12-3 or TRBV12-4 combines with J gene TRBJ1-6; D uncertain. Trimming took 5 bases from V and 10 from J, leaving 9 bases between them. CDR3 size: 12 residues. The CDR3 protein is CASSQLYSPLHF. The CDR3, as DNA: TGTGCCAGCAGTCAGCTTTACTCACCCCTCCACTTT.

The J gene is TRBJ1-2, the V gene TRBV27; D call uncertain. Trimming cost V 2 bases and J 1 base, with 17 bases left between them. Germline assignment: CDR1 MNHEY and CDR2 SMNVEV (reference sequence). The CDR3 runs to 17 residues. CDR3 nucleotide sequence: TGTGCCAGCAGTTTAAGCTCGGGCAGGCTAATTAACTATGGCTACACCTTC. Its translation is CASSLSSGRLINYGYTF.

J is TRBJ2-2 and V is TRBV7-2, with D perhaps matching TRBD1 (5 bases). V was cut by 1 base and J by 4 bases, with 16 bases left in between. Germline CDR1 is SGHTA and CDR2 is FQGNSA. The CDR3 has 17 residues. The chain's CDR3 is CASSLDSRAGSTGELFF. DNA of the CDR3: TGTGCCAGCAGCTTAGATAGTCGGGCAGGGTCCACCGGGGAGCTGTTTTTT.

This clone has a single count. This chain uses TRBV5-1 with TRBJ2-3, with 7 bases identical to TRBD2. The CDR3 runs to 13 residues. The ends lost 5 bases at V and 9 bases at J; junction bases unmatched: 9. The germline gives CDR1 SGHRS, CDR2 YFSETQ. CDR3 nucleotide sequence: TGCGCCAGCAGACCGCTGGGGGAGGGAACGCAGTATTTT. This codes for CASRPLGEGTQYF. The whole variable domain, filled in from reference TRBV5-1 and TRBJ2-3, reads KAGVTQTPRYLIKTRGQQVTLSCSPISGHRSVSWYQQTPGQGLQFLFEYFSETQRNKGNFPGRFSGRQFSNSRSEMNVSTLELGDSALYLCASRPLGEGTQYFGPGTRLTVL.

The genes are TRBV7-9 and TRBJ2-2, with D possibly matching TRBD1 (5 bases). This CDR3 region has 15 residues. V was clipped by 2 bases and J by 4 bases, with 11 bases between them. CDR1 is SEHNR and CDR2 is FQNEAQ in the germline V gene (reference sequence). In nucleotides, the CDR3 is TGTGCCAGCAGCTTAACAGACAGACCCACCGGGGAGCTGTTTTTT. It is translated as CASSLTDRPTGELFF. The complete variable domain, with remaining parts taken from reference TRBV7-9 and TRBJ2-2, reads DTGVSQNPRHKITKRGQNVTFRCDPISEHNRLYWYRQTLGQGPEFLTYFQNEAQLEKSRLLSDRFSAERPKGSFSTLEIQRTEQGDSAMYLCASSLTDRPTGELFFGEGSRLTVL.

The rearrangement links TRBV6-6 to TRBJ1-1; D gene ambiguous. The V gene lost 5 bases and the J gene lost 10 bases, with 17 bases spanning the gap. CDR1 and CDR2 (germline): MNHNY, SVGAGI (reference sequence). This CDR3 contains 13 residues. CDR3 in amino acids: CASSTGNPGGAFF. Written as DNA, the CDR3 is TGTGCCAGCAGTACCGGGAACCCTGGTGGAGCTTTCTTT.